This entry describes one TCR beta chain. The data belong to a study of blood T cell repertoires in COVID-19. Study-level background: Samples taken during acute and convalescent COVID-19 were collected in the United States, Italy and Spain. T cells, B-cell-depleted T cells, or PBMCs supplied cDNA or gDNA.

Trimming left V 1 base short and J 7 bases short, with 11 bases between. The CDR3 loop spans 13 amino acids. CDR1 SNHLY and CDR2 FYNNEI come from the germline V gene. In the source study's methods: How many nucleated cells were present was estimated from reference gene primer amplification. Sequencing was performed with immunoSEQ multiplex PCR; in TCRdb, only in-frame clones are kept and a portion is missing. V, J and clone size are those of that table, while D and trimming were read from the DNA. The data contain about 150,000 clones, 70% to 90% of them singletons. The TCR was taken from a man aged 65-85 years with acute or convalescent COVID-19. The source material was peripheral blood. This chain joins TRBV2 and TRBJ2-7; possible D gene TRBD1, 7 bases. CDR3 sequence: CASSEETGREQYF. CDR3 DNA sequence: TGTGCCAGCAGTGAAGAGACAGGGAGGGAGCAGTACTTC.